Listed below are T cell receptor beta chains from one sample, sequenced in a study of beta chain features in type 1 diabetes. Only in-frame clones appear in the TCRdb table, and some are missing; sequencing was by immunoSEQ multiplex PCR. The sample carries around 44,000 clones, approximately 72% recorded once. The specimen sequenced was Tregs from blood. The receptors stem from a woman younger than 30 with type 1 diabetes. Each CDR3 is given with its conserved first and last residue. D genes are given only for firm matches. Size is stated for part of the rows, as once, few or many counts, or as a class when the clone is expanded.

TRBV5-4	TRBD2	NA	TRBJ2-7	CASSLAPSGAREQYF	TGTGCCAGCAGCTTGGCCCCTAGCGGAGCTAGAGAGCAGTACTTC
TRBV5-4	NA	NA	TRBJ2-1	CASSLGPLFENEQFF	TGTGCCAGCAGCTTGGGTCCCCTCTTCGAGAATGAGCAGTTCTTC
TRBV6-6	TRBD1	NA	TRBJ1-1	CASSFRQGNTEAFF	TGTGCCAGCAGTTTCCGACAGGGGAACACTGAAGCTTTCTTT
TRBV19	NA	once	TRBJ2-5	CASSADEETQYF	TGTGCCAGTTCAGCGGACGAAGAGACCCAGTACTTC
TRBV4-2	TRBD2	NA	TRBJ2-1	CASSQVDSGSSWQFF	TGTGCCAGCAGCCAAGTGGATAGCGGGAGCTCGTGGCAGTTCTTC
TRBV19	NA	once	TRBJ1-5	CAYTPSRPHSNQPQHF	TGTGCCTATACGCCTAGTCGACCGCATAGCAATCAGCCCCAGCATTTT
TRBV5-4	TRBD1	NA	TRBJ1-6	CASSSRQGRDINSPLHF	TGTGCCAGCAGCTCTCGACAGGGGAGGGATATTAATTCACCCCTCCACTTT
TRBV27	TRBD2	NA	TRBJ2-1	CASSLSRTSGGEQFF	TGTGCCAGCAGTTTATCGCGGACTAGCGGTGGTGAGCAGTTCTTC
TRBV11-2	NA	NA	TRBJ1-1	CASTLERVNTEAFF	TGTGCCAGCACCCTTGAACGGGTGAACACTGAAGCTTTCTTT
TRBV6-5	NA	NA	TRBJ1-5	CASTTGEQPQHF	TGTGCCAGCACTACCGGGGAGCAGCCCCAGCATTTT
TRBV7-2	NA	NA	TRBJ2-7	CASSPLALHSYEQYF	TGTGCCAGCAGCCCCTTAGCGCTCCACTCCTACGAGCAGTACTTC
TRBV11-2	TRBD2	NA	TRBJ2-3	CASSSLRLAATDTQYF	TGTGCCAGCAGCTCCCTCAGACTAGCGGCCACAGATACGCAGTATTTT
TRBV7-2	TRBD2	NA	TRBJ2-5	CASSLSLAGGREEQYF	TGTGCCAGCAGCTTATCTTTGGCGGGGGGGCGTGAGGAGCAGTACTTC
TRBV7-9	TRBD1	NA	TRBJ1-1	CASSLGQGAGTEAFF	TGTGCCAGCAGCCTAGGACAGGGGGCTGGCACTGAAGCTTTCTTT
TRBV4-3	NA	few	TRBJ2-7	CASSQVTGLGYEQYF	TGCGCCAGCAGCCAAGTTACAGGTCTGGGCTACGAGCAGTACTTC
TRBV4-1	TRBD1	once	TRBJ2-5	CASSAWRDRGEETQYF	TGCGCCAGCAGCGCTTGGAGGGACAGGGGGGAAGAGACCCAGTACTTC
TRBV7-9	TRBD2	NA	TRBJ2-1	CASSLGIGLAGEWNEQFF	TGTGCCAGCAGCTTGGGGATCGGACTAGCGGGAGAGTGGAATGAGCAGTTCTTC
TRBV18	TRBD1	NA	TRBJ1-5	CASSPDRGHQPQHF	TGTGCCAGCTCACCCGACAGGGGACATCAGCCCCAGCATTTT
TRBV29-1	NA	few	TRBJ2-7	CSVEFGSSYEQYF	TGCAGCGTTGAATTTGGGAGCTCCTACGAGCAGTACTTC
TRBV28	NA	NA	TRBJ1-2	CASSLGTVLTRGYTF	TGTGCCAGCAGTTTGGGGACTGTCTTGACCAGAGGCTACACCTTC
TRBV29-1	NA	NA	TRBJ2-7	CSVEAQGAQGYEQYF	TGCAGCGTTGAAGCCCAAGGAGCTCAGGGCTACGAGCAGTACTTC
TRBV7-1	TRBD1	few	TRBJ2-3	CASSLMGQTSTDTQYF	TGTGCCAGCAGCTTAATGGGACAGACGTCCACAGATACGCAGTATTTT
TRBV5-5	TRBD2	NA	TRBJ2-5	CASSLAKGTSGTQETQYF	TGTGCCAGCAGCTTGGCCAAGGGGACTAGCGGGACTCAAGAGACCCAGTACTTC
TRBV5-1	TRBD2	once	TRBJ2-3	CASSFLAGATDTQYF	TGCGCCAGCAGCTTTTTAGCGGGGGCCACAGATACGCAGTATTTT
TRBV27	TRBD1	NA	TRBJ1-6	CASSQQGYNSPLHF	TGTGCCAGCAGTCAACAGGGGTACAATTCACCCCTCCACTTT
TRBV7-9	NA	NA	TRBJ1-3	CASSLGGPGDRNTIYF	TGTGCCAGCAGCTTAGGGGGTCCGGGGGATCGAAACACCATATATTTT
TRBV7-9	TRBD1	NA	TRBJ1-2	CASSSRDSLNYGYTF	TGTGCCAGCAGCTCCCGGGACAGCCTTAACTATGGCTACACCTTC
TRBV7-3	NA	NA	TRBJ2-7	CASSPGRGPYEQYF	TGTGCCAGCAGCCCCGGGCGGGGTCCCTACGAGCAGTACTTC
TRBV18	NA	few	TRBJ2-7	CASSPETAYEQYF	TGTGCCAGCTCACCGGAGACGGCCTACGAGCAGTACTTC
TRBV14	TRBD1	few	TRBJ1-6	CASSQDFDRGLNSPLHF	TGTGCCAGCAGCCAGGACTTCGACAGGGGCTTAAATTCACCCCTCCACTTT
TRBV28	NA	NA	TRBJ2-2	CASSPQGSGTGELFF	TGTGCCAGCAGTCCACAGGGTTCCGGCACCGGGGAGCTGTTTTTT
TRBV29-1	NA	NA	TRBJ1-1	CSVDWLNTEAFF	TGCAGCGTTGACTGGCTGAACACTGAAGCTTTCTTT
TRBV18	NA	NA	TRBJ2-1	CASSPLPRGEDEQFF	TGTGCCAGCTCACCACTCCCCAGGGGCGAGGATGAGCAGTTCTTC
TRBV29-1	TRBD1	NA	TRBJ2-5	CSVTLGTGVQETQYF	TGCAGCGTCACCCTTGGGACAGGGGTTCAAGAGACCCAGTACTTC
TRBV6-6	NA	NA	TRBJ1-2	CASSYEGANYGYTF	TGTGCCAGCAGTTACGAAGGAGCTAACTATGGCTACACCTTC
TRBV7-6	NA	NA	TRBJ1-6	CASSLGAAGRSPLHF	TGTGCCAGCAGCTTAGGGGCCGCAGGGCGGTCACCCCTCCACTTT
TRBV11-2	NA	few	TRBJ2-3	CASSLAPTDTQYF	TGTGCCAGCAGCTTAGCTCCTACAGATACGCAGTATTTT
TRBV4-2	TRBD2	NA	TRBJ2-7	CASSLSTSGNVYEQYF	TGTGCCAGCAGCCTTTCGACTAGCGGGAACGTTTACGAGCAGTACTTC
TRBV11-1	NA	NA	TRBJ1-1	CASSPQGSANTEAFF	TGTGCCAGCAGCCCCCAGGGGTCAGCGAACACTGAAGCTTTCTTT
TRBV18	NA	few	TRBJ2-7	CASSPFSRGQPSYEQYF	TGTGCCAGCTCACCATTTTCCAGGGGCCAGCCTAGCTACGAGCAGTACTTC
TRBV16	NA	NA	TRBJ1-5	CASSQSQKGGRGSNQPQHF	TGTGCCAGCAGCCAATCTCAAAAAGGAGGGAGAGGTAGCAATCAGCCCCAGCATTTT
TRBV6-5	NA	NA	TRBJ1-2	CASSYAVMEPYGYTF	TGTGCCAGCAGTTACGCAGTGATGGAGCCCTATGGCTACACCTTC
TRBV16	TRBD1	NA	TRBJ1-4	CASSQSGTEAVGLFF	TGTGCCAGCAGCCAATCGGGGACAGAGGCTGTCGGACTGTTTTTT
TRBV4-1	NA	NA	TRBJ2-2	CASSQDPGSGTGELFF	TGCGCCAGCAGCCAAGATCCCGGGAGTGGGACCGGGGAGCTGTTTTTT
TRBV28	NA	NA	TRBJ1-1	CASSLGDLMNTEAFF	TGTGCCAGCAGTTTAGGGGACTTAATGAACACTGAAGCTTTCTTT
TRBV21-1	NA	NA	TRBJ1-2	CASSPSTGDGGYTF	TGTGCCAGCAGCCCTTCGACAGGGGACGGCGGCTACACCTTC
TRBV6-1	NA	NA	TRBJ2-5	CASSPTGQVASQYF	TGTGCCAGCAGTCCTACGGGACAAGTCGCGAGTCAGTACTTC
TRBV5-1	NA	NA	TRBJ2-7	CASSPAGWAYEQYF	TGCGCCAGCAGCCCGGCTGGGTGGGCGTACGAGCAGTACTTC
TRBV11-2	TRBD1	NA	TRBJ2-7	CASSLGHRGSYEQYF	TGTGCCAGCAGCTTAGGCCACAGGGGATCCTACGAGCAGTACTTC
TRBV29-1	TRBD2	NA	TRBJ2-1	CSAGLAGGPSYNEQFF	TGCAGCGCCGGACTAGCGGGGGGGCCCTCCTACAATGAGCAGTTCTTC
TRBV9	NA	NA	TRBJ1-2	CASSGLNYGYTF	TGTGCCAGCAGCGGCCTAAACTATGGCTACACCTTC
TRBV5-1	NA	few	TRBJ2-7	CASSSGQTHYEQYF	TGCGCCAGCAGCTCTGGACAGACACACTACGAGCAGTACTTC
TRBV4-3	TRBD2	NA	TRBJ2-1	CASSQTYGGETYNEQFF	TGCGCCAGCAGCCAGACCTATGGGGGGGAGACGTACAATGAGCAGTTCTTC
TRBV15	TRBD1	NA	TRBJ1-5	CATSLRDRGFRRNQPQHF	TGTGCCACCAGCCTCCGGGACAGGGGTTTCCGTCGCAATCAGCCCCAGCATTTT
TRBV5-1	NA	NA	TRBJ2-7	CASSFGREIYEQYF	TGCGCCAGCAGCTTTGGCAGGGAAATATACGAGCAGTACTTC